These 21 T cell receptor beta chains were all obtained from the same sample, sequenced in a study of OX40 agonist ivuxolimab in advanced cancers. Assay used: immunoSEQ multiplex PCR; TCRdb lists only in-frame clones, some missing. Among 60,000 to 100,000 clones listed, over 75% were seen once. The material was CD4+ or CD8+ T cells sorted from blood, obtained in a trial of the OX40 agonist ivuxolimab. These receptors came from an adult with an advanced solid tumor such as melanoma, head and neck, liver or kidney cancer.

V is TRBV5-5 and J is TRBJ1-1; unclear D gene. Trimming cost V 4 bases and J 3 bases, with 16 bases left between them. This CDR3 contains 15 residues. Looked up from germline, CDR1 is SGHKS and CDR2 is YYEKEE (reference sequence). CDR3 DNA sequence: TGTGCCAGCAGCGTAGGACCGGGTACGGACACTGAAGCTTTCTTT. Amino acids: CASSVGPGTDTEAFF.

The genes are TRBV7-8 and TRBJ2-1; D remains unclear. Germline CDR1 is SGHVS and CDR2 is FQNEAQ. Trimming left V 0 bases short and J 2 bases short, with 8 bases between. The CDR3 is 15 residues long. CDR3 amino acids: CASSLAGLTYNEQFF. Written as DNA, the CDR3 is TGTGCCAGCAGCTTAGCGGGCCTAACCTACAATGAGCAGTTCTTC.

CDR3 coding DNA: TGTGCCAGCAGCCAAGGTGTGACGGAGGGGTGGTCCTACGAGCAGTACTTC. Its protein is CASSQGVTEGWSYEQYF. The J gene is TRBJ2-7, the V gene TRBV14, with a tentative D call TRBD2 (6 bases). The CDR3 contains 17 residues. Germline CDR1 reads SGHDN; CDR2 reads FVKESK. V lost 1 base and J lost 1, with 17 bases in between.

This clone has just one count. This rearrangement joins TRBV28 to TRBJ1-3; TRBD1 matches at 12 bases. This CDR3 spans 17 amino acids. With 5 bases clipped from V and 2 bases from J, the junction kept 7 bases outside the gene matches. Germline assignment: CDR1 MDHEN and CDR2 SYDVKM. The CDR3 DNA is TGTGCCAGCAGTCGTCCGGGACAGGGGGCGCCTGGAAACACCATATATTTT. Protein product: CASSRPGQGAPGNTIYF.

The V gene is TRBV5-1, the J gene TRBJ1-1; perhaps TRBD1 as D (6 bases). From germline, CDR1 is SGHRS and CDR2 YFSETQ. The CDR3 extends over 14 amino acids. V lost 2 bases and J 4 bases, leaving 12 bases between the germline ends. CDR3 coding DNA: TGCGCCAGCAGCTTCGACAGGCAGGTCACTGAAGCTTTCTTT. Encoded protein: CASSFDRQVTEAFF.

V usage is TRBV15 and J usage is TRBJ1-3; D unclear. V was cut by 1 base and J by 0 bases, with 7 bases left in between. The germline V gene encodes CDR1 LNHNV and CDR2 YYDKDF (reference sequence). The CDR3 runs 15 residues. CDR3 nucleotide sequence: TGTGCCACCAGCAGAGGAGGAGTCTCTGGAAACACCATATATTTT. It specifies CATSRGGVSGNTIYF.

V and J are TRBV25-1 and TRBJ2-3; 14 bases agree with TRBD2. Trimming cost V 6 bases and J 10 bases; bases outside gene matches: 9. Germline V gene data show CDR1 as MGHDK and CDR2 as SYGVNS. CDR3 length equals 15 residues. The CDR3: CASSLGTSGSMPQYF. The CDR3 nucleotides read TGTGCCAGCAGCCTCGGGACTAGCGGGAGTATGCCGCAGTATTTT.

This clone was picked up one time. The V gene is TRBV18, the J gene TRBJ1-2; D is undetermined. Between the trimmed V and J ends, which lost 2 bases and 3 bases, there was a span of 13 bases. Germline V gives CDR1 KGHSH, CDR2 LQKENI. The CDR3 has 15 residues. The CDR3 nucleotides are TGTGCCAGCTCACCAGCCACGCTGGCCGACTATGGCTACACCTTC. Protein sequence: CASSPATLADYGYTF.

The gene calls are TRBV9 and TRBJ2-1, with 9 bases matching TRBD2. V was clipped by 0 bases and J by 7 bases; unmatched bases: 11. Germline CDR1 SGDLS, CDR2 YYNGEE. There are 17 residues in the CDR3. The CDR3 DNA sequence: TGTGCCAGCAGCGTAGCTGGAGCTAGCGGGGCGGGAAATGAGCAGTTCTTC. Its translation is CASSVAGASGAGNEQFF.

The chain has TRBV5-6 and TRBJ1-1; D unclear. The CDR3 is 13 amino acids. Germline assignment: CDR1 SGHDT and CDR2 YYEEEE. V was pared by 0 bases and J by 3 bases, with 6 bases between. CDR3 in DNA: TGTGCCAGCAGCTTGGCCGTGGACACTGAAGCTTTCTTT. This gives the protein CASSLAVDTEAFF.

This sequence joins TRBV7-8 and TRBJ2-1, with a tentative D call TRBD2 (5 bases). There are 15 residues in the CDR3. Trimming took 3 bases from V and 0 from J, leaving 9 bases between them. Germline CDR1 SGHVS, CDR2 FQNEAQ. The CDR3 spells CASSFRGNSYNEQFF. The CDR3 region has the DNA TGTGCCAGCAGCTTTCGGGGAAACTCCTACAATGAGCAGTTCTTC.

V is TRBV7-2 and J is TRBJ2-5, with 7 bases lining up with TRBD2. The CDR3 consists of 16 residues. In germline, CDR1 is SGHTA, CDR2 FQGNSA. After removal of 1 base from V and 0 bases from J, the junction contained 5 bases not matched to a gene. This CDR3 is CASSLVASGNQETQYF. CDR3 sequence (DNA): TGTGCCAGCAGCTTAGTGGCTAGCGGAAACCAAGAGACCCAGTACTTC.

In nucleotides, the CDR3 is TGCGCCAGCGCCGGGACTACGAACACCGGGGAGCTGTTTTTT. This codes for CASAGTTNTGELFF. The genes are TRBV5-1 and TRBJ2-2; TRBD2 aligns across 7 bases. Losses at the gene ends were 7 bases for V and 0 bases for J; bases not matched to a gene: 3. CDR3 size: 14 residues. Germline CDR1 and CDR2: SGHRS and YFSETQ. The variable domain in full, with the rest retrieved from reference TRBV5-1 and TRBJ2-2, is KAGVTQTPRYLIKTRGQQVTLSCSPISGHRSVSWYQQTPGQGLQFLFEYFSETQRNKGNFPGRFSGRQFSNSRSEMNVSTLELGDSALYLCASAGTTNTGELFFGEGSRLTVL.

This CDR3 is CSASTSYEQYF. In DNA, the CDR3 is TGCAGTGCCTCAACTAGTTACGAGCAGTACTTC. The chain couples TRBV20-1 to TRBJ2-7, with D perhaps matching TRBD2 (5 bases). The V gene lost 6 bases and the J gene lost 4 bases, with 10 bases spanning the gap. The CDR3 length is 11 residues. Germline CDR1 and CDR2: DFQATT and SNEGSKA (reference sequence).

This chain's CDR3 is CASSSGLGGYGYTF. CDR3 in DNA: TGTGCCAGCAGTTCGGGACTCGGCGGCTATGGCTACACCTTC. The chain employs TRBV27 and TRBJ1-2; a possible D gene is TRBD1 (5 bases). Germline loops: CDR1 MNHEY, CDR2 SMNVEV (reference sequence). The CDR3 length is 14 residues. V dropped 4 bases and J dropped 4 bases, with 13 bases sitting between them.

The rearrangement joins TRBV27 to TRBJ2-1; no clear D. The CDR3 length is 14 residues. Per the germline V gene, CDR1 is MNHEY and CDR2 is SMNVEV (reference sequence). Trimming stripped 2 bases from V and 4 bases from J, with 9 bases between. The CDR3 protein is CASSLSVQYNEQFF. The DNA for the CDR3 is TGTGCCAGCAGTTTAAGTGTCCAATACAATGAGCAGTTCTTC.

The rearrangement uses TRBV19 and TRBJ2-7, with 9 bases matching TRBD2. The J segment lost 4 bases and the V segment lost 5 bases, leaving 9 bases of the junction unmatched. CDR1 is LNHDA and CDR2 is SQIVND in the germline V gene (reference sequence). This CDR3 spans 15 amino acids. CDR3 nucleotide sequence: TGTGCCAGTAGTCCGGGACTAGCTACTCTATACGAGCAGTACTTC. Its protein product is CASSPGLATLYEQYF.

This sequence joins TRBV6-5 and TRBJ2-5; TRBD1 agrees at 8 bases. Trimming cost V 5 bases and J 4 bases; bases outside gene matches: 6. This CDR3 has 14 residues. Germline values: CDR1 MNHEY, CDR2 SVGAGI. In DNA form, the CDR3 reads TGTGCCAGCAGTACCGGAACAGGGGGAGAGACCCAGTACTTC. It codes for CASSTGTGGETQYF.

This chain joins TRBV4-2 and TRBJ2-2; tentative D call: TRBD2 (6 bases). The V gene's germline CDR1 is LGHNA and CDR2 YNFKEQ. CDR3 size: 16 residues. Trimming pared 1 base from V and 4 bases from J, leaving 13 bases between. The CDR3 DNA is TGTGCCAGCAGCCAAGTGGGGGAGGACATCACCGGGGAGCTGTTTTTT. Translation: CASSQVGEDITGELFF.

CDR3 coding DNA: TGTGCCAGCAGCTTAGTGAGCGGGGGCACCGGGGAGCTGTTTTTT. Its translation: CASSLVSGGTGELFF. This rearrangement joins TRBV11-3 to TRBJ2-2, with 8 nucleotides matching TRBD2. This CDR3 spans 15 amino acids. With V trimmed by 1 base and J by 4 bases, 2 bases remained unmatched. Germline assignment: CDR1 SGHNT and CDR2 YENEEA.

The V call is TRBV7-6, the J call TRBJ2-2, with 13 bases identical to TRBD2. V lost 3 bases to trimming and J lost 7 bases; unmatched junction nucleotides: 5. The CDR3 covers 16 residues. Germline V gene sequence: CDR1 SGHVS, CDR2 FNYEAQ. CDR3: CASSFGLAGEHGELFF. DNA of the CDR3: TGTGCCAGCAGCTTCGGACTAGCGGGAGAACACGGGGAGCTGTTTTTT.